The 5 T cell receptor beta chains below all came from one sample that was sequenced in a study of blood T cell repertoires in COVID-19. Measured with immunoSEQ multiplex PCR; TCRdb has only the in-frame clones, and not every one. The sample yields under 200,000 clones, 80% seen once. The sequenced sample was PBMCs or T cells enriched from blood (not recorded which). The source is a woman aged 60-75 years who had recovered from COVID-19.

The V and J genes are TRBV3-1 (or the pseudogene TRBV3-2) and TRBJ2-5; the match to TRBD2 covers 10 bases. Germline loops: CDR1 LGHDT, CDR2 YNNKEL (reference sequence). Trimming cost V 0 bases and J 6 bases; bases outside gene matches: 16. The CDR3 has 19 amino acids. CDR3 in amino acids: CASSQDPLVSGGAGKTQYF. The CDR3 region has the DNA TGTGCCAGCAGCCAAGATCCCCTGGTGAGCGGGGGGGCCGGGAAGACCCAGTACTTC.

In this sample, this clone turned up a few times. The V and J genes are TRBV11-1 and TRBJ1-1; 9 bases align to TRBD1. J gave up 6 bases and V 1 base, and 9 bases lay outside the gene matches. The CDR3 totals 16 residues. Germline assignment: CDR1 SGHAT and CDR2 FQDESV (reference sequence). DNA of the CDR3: TGTGCCAGCAGCTTAGATCCGGGACAGGGCGGGCCTGAAGCTTTCTTT. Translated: CASSLDPGQGGPEAFF. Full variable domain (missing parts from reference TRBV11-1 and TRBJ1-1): EAEVAQSPRYKITEKSQAVAFWCDPISGHATLYWYRQILGQGPELLVQFQDESVVDDSQLPKDRFSAERLKGVDSTLKIQPAELGDSAMYLCASSLDPGQGGPEAFFGQGTRLTVV.

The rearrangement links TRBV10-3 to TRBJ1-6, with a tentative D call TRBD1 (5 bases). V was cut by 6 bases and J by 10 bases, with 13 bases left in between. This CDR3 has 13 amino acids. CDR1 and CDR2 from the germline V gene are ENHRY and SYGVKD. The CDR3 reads CAIRAGRGSPLHF. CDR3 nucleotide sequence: TGTGCCATCAGGGCAGGGCGAGGCTCACCCCTCCACTTT.

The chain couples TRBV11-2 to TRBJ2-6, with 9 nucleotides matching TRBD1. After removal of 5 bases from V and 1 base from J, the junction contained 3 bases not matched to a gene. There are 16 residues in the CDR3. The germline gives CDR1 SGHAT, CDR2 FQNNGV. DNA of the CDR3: TGTGCCAGCAGCCGACAGGGGGAGTCTGGGGCCAACGTCCTGACTTTC. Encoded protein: CASSRQGESGANVLTF.

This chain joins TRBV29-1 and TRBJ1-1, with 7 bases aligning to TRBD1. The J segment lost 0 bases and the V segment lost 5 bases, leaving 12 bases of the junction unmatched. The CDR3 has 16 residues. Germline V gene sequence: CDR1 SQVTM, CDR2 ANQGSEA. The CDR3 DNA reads TGCAGCGTTCCGGGGGAACTGGACAGGCTGAACACTGAAGCTTTCTTT. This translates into CSVPGELDRLNTEAFF.